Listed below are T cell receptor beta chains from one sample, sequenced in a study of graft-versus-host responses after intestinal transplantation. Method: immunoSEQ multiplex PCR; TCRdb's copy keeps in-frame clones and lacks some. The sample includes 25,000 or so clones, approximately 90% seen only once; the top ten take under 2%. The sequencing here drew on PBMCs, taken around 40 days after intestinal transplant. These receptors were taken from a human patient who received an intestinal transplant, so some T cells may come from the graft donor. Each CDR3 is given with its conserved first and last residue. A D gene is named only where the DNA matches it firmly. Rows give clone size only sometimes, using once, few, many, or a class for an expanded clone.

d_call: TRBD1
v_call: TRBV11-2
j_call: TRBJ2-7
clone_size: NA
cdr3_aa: CASRLGQGSYEQYF
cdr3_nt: TGTGCCAGCAGGTTGGGACAGGGCTCCTACGAGCAGTACTTC

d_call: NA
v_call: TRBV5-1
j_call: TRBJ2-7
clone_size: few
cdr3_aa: CASSYQGGPYEQYF
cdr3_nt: TGCGCCAGCAGTTATCAGGGGGGCCCCTACGAGCAGTACTTC

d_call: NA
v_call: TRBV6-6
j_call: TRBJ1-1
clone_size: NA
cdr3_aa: CASTWGDYTEAFF
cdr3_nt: TGTGCCAGCACCTGGGGGGATTACACTGAAGCTTTCTTT

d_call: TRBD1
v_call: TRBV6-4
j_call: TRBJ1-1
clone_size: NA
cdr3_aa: CASSESGTGGTEAFF
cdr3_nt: TGTGCCAGCAGTGAATCCGGGACAGGGGGCACTGAAGCTTTCTTT

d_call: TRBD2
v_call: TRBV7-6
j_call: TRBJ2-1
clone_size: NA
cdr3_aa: CASSPGTNNEQFF
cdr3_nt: TGTGCCAGCAGCCCTGGGACTAACAATGAGCAGTTCTTC

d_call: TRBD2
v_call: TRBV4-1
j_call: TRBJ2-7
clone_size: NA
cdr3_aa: CASSPLSLGLAGYYEQYF
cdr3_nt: TGCGCCAGCAGCCCGCTTAGCTTGGGACTAGCGGGATACTACGAGCAGTACTTC

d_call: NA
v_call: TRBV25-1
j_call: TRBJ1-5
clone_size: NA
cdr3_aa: CASSETYSNQPQHF
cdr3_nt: TGTGCCAGCAGTGAGACCTATAGCAATCAGCCCCAGCATTTT

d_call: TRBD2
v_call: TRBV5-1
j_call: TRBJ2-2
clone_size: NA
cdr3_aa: CASSSSAGGRTGELFF
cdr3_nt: TGCGCCAGCAGCTCCTCAGCGGGAGGAAGGACCGGGGAGCTGTTTTTT

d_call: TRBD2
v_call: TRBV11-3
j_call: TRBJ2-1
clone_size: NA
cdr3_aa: CASSSTGLVYNEQFF
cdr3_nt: TGTGCCAGCAGCTCAACGGGACTAGTTTATAATGAGCAGTTCTTC

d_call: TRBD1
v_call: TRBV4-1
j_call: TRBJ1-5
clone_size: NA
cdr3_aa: CASSARDRSNQPQHF
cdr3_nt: TGCGCCAGCAGCGCCCGGGACAGGAGCAATCAGCCCCAGCATTTT

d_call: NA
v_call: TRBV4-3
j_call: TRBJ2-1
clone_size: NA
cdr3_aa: CASSQVYGTSYNEQFF
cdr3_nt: TGCGCCAGCAGCCAAGTCTACGGTACATCCTACAATGAGCAGTTCTTC

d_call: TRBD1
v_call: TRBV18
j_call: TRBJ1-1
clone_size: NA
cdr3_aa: CASSPRTGVNTEAFF
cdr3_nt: TGTGCCAGCTCACCGCGGACAGGGGTGAACACTGAAGCTTTCTTT

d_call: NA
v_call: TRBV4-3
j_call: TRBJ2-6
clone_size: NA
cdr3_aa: CASSQEEGAGANVLTF
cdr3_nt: TGCGCCAGCAGCCAAGAGGAGGGCGCTGGGGCCAACGTCCTGACTTTC

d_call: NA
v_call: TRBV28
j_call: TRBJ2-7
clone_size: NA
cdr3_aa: CASSLPGEYEQYF
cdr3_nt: TGTGCCAGCAGTTTACCGGGAGAATACGAGCAGTACTTC

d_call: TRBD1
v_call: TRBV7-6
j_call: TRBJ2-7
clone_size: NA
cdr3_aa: CASSTPGTGPTYEQYF
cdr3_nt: TGTGCCAGCAGCACCCCCGGGACAGGGCCTACCTACGAGCAGTACTTC

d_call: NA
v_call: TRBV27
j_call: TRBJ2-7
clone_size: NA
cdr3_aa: CASSLWPLTYEQYF
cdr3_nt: TGTGCCAGCAGTTTATGGCCCCTCACCTACGAGCAGTACTTC

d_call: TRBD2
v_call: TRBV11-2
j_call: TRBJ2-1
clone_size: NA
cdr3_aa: CASSLVPAGGPRDNEQFF
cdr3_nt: TGTGCCAGCAGCTTAGTTCCAGCGGGAGGGCCGCGGGACAATGAGCAGTTCTTC

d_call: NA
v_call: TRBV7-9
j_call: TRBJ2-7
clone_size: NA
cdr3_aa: CASSRGMVRDEQYF
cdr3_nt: TGTGCCAGCAGCCGAGGCATGGTCAGGGACGAGCAGTACTTC

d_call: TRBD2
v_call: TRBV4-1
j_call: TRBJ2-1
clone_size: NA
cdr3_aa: CASSQDRLAGVRYNEQFF
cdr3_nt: TGCGCCAGCAGCCAAGATCGTCTAGCGGGAGTCCGGTACAATGAGCAGTTCTTC

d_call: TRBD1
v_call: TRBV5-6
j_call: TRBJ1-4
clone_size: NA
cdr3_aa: CASSLGAGGAFEKLFF
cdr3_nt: TGTGCCAGCAGCTTGGGGGCAGGGGGCGCGTTTGAAAAACTGTTTTTT

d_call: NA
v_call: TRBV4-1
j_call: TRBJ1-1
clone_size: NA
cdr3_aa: CASRRIPPMRNTEAFF
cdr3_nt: TGCGCCAGCAGACGGATCCCCCCCATGAGGAACACTGAAGCTTTCTTT

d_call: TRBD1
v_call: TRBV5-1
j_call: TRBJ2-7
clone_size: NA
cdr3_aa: CASSTGTGSSYEQYF
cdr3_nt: TGCGCCAGCAGCACCGGGACAGGTAGCTCCTACGAGCAGTACTTC

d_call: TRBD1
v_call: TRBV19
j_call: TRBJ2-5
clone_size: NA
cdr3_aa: CASTTPEDREIGETQYF
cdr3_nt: TGTGCCAGTACCACCCCCGAGGACAGGGAAATAGGAGAGACCCAGTACTTC

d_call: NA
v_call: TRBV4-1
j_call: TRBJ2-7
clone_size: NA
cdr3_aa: CASSPRQGIAGMRYEQYF
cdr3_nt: TGCGCCAGCAGCCCGCGACAGGGGATAGCGGGAATGCGGTACGAGCAGTACTTC

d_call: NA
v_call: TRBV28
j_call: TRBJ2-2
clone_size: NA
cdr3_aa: CASSFFAGNTGELFF
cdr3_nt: TGTGCCAGCAGTTTTTTTGCGGGGAACACCGGGGAGCTGTTTTTT

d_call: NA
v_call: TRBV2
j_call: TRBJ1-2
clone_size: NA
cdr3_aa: CASSPWAVNYGYTF
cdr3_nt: TGTGCCAGCAGTCCCTGGGCGGTGAACTATGGCTACACCTTC

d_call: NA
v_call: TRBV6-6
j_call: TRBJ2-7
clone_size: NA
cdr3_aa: CASSRGFF
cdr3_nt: TGTGCCAGCAGTCGCGGTTTTTTC

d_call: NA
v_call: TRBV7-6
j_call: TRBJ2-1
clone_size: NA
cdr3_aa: CASSLEMGDNEQFF
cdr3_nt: TGTGCCAGCAGCTTAGAGATGGGGGACAATGAGCAGTTCTTC

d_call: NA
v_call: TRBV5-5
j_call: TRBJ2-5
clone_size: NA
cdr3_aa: CASSLGSNQETQYF
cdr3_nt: TGTGCCAGCAGCTTGGGGAGCAACCAAGAGACCCAGTACTTC